This T cell receptor (beta chain) was obtained from a study of TIL therapy for anti-PD-1-resistant metastatic lung cancer. Study summary: Tumors had a median PD-L1 proportion score of more than 5%. Half of patients were current or former smokers.

Trimming cost V 5 bases and J 8 bases; bases outside gene matches: 5. Germline loops: CDR1 SEHNR, CDR2 FQNEAQ (reference sequence). CDR3 length: 14 amino acids. Study results and caveats: TIL cultures after expansion showed higher clonality and lower diversity than baseline tumor (median around 5.9% vs 31%).

On this clone: The target antigen is unknown.

The time point denotes: pre-treatment sample, taken before nivolumab and TIL therapy. Tumor tissue came from excised metastases, mostly pleural nodules or supraclavicular lymph nodes. The immunoSEQ assay was v3. The repertoire was sequenced with immunoSEQ multiplex PCR; TCRdb's copy has only in-frame clones and lacks some. Here the sample spans 25,000 to 30,000 clones, roughly 69% being singletons. Here the sequenced sample was tumor tissue, taken at baseline. The chain uses TRBV7-9 and TRBJ2-1, with TRBD2 matching over 11 bases. This receptor was obtained from a woman aged 30-85 years with non-small cell lung cancer. As DNA, the CDR3 is TGTGCCAGCAGCCTCGGACTAGCGGGTGATGAGCAGTTCTTC. Translation gives CASSLGLAGDEQFF.